This TCR beta chain was captured by sequencing in a study of blood T cells in healthy people across ages. About the research overall: About one barcoded beta molecule per two T cells was captured by template switching.

This clonotype was detected ten times or more. For the second PCR, which ran for 7 to 11 cycles, a sample-barcoded 5' primer and a J-beta primer mix were used. Each CDR3 protein gets one entry after TCRdb re-called the 5' RACE reads with MiXCR. Of about 650,000 distinct CDR3 sequences in the sample, roughly 32% were seen once. The junction had 6 bases not matched to a gene; V was cut back by 2 bases and J by 3 bases. CDR3 size: 15 residues. Germline CDR1 KGHSH, CDR2 LQKENI. The sequence was obtained from a woman of 80 years or more in good health. The chain combines TRBV18 with TRBJ2-7, with 8 nucleotides matching TRBD1. Material: blood. CDR3 loop: CASSPGTGAVYEQYF. CDR3 nucleotides: TGTGCCAGCTCACCAGGGACAGGAGCCGTCTACGAGCAGTACTTC.